The clone carrying this TCR beta chain qualifies as medium-sized. What it recognizes is unknown. TCRdb reprocessed the RT-PCR reads with MiXCR, giving one entry per CDR3 protein. Here the sample spans over 800,000 distinct CDR3 sequences, 20% to 25% being singletons. The record originates from a study of response to subunit inactivated influenza vaccine. The CDR3 is made up of 13 amino acids. V lost 4 bases and J lost 8, with 12 bases in between. Study-wide points: Only a handful of new T cells, the authors suggested, are recruited with each seasonal influenza vaccination.

V usage is TRBV12-3 or TRBV12-4 and J usage is TRBJ2-1; D is perhaps TRBD1 or TRBD2 (5 bases each). The TCR was taken from a man aged 50-60 years who received an inactivated influenza vaccine. This sample comprised PBMCs from blood, obtained roughly 5 days after vaccination. This CDR3 is CASSWGTGDEQFF. CDR3 nucleotides: TGTGCCAGCAGTTGGGGGACCGGGGATGAGCAGTTCTTC.